The clone carrying this TCR beta chain was detected only a few times. What it binds is not known. The sample carries other DNA sequences with the same CDR3. This entry comes from a study of cytomegalovirus exposure and HLA in healthy donors. General observations from the study: Whilst most TCR sequences proved rare, a subset of public TCRs occurred across many donors. About 90% or about 30% of the time was how often most TCR beta V segments were productive, according to an earlier analysis. The availability of immune exposure information extended only to CMV serostatus.

The trim removed 4 bases at V and 7 bases at J, leaving 4 bases unmatched. Germline assignment: CDR1 SGHTS and CDR2 YDEGEE. The CDR3 length is 12 residues. Amplification used 60 Vbeta primers and 13 Jbeta primers. Sequencing was performed with immunoSEQ multiplex PCR; in TCRdb, only in-frame clones are kept and a portion is missing. The table has 75,000 to 100,000 clones, less than 10% seen once. J is TRBJ1-2 and V is TRBV5-8, with 7 nucleotides matching TRBD1. The sequencing input was PBMCs. The clonotype was recovered from a man in his fifties in good health and CMV-seronegative. For the CDR3, the DNA is TGTGCCAGCAGCACATACAGGGGTGGCTACACCTTC. Protein product: CASSTYRGGYTF.